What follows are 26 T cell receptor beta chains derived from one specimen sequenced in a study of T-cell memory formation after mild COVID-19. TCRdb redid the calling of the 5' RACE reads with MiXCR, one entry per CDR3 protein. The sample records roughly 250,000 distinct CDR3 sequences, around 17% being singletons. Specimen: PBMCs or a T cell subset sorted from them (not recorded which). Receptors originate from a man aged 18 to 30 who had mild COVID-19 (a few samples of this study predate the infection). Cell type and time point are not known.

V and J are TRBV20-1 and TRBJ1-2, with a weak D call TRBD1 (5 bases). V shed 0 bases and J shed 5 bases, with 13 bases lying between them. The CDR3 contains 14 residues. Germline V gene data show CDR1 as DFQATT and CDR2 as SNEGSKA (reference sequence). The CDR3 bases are TGCAGTGCTAGAGAGGGGACGGGGGATTATGGCTACACCTTC. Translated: CSAREGTGDYGYTF.

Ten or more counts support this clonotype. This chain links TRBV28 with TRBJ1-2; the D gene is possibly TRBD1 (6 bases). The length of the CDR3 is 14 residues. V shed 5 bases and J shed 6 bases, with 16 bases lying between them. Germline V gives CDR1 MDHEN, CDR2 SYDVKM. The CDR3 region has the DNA TGTGCCAGCAGTCCCGCAGGGGAACGGAATGGCTACACCTTC. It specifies CASSPAGERNGYTF.

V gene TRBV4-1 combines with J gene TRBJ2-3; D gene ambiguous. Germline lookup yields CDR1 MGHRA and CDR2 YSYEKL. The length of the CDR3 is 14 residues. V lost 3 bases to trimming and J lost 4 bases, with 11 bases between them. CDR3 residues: CASSQEALADTQYF. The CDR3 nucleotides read TGCGCCAGCAGCCAGGAAGCGTTGGCAGATACGCAGTATTTT.

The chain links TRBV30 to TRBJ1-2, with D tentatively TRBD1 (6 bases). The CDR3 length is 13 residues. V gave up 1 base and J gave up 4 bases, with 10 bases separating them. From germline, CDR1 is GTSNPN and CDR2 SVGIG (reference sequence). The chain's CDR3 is CAWSGGGVYGYTF. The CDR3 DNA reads TGTGCCTGGAGTGGGGGGGGCGTCTATGGCTACACCTTC.

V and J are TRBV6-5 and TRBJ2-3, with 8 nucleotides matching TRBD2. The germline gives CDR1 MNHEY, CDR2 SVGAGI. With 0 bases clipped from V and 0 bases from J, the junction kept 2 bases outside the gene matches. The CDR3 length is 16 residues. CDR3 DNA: TGTGCCAGCAGTTACTCAGCGGGGGAAAGCACAGATACGCAGTATTTT. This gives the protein CASSYSAGESTDTQYF.

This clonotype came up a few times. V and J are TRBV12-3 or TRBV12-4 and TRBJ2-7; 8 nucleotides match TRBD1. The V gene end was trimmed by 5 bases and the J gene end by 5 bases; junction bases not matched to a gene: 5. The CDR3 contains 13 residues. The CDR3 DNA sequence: TGTGCCAGCAGTCGGGGACAGGTTAACGAGCAGTACTTC. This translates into CASSRGQVNEQYF.

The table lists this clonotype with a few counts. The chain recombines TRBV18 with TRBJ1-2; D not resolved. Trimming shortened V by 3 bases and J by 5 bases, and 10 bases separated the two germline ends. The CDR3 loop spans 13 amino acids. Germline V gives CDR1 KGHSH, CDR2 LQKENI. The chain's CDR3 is CASSPGGDYGYTF. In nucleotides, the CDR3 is TGTGCCAGCTCACCGGGCGGGGATTATGGCTACACCTTC.

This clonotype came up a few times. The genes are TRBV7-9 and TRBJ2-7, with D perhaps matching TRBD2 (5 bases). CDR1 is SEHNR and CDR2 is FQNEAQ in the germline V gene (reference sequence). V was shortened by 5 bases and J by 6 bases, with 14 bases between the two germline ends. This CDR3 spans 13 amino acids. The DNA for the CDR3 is TGTGCCAGCAGCCCCCGAGGGAGTGGCGAGCAGTACGTC. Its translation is CASSPRGSGEQYV.

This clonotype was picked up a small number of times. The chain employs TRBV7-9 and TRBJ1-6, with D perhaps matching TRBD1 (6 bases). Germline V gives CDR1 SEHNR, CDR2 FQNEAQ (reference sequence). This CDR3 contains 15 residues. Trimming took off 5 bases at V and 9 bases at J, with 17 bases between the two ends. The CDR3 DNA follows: TGTGCCAGCAGCATATTCGGGGGGCTAGGTTCACCCCTCCACTTT. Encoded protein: CASSIFGGLGSPLHF.

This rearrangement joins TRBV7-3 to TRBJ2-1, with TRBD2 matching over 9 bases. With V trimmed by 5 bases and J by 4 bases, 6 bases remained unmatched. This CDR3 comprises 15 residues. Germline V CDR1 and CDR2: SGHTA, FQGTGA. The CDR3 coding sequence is TGTGCCAGCAGCCCTGGGCTAGCGGGGTACAATGAGCAGTTCTTC. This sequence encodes CASSPGLAGYNEQFF.

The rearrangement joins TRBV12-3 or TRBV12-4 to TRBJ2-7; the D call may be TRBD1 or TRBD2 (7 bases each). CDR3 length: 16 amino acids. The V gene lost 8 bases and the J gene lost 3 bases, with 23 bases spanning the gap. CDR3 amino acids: CASAGTAGGAIYEQYF. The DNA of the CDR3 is TGTGCCAGCGCCGGAACGGCAGGGGGGGCCATCTACGAGCAGTACTTC.

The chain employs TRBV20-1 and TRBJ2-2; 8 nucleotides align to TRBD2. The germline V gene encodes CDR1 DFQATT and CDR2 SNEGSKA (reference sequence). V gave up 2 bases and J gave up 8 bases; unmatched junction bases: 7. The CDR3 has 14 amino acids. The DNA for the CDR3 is TGCAGTGCTAGACCTACTAGCGGTTCGGGGGAGCTGTTTTTT. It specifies CSARPTSGSGELFF.

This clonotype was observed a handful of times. The CDR3 bases are TGTGCCAGCAGCCAATTTGCAGTCCGAGTCGACGAGCAGTACTTC. Its translation: CASSQFAVRVDEQYF. The rearrangement uses TRBV4-2 and TRBJ2-7; no clear D. Deletions cut 2 bases from V and 5 bases from J, with 16 bases between. This CDR3 spans 15 amino acids. Germline V CDR1 and CDR2: LGHNA, YNFKEQ.

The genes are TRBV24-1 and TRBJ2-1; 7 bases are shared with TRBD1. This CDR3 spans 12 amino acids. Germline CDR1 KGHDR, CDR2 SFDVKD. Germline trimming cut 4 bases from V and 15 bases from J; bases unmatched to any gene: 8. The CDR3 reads CATSDTDRVLFF. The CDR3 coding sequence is TGTGCCACCAGTGACACCGACAGGGTTTTGTTCTTC.

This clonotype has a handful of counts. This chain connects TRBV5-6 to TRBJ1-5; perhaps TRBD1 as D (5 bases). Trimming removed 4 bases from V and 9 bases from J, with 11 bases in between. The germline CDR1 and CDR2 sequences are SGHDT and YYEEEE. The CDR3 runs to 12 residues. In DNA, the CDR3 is TGTGCCAGCAGCATGGGACTCCCGCCCCAGCATTTT. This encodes CASSMGLPPQHF.

The CDR3: CSASLAGGPTYEQYF. The CDR3 nucleotides read TGCAGTGCTAGCCTAGCGGGGGGGCCAACCTACGAGCAGTACTTC. The chain carries TRBV20-1 and TRBJ2-7, with 12 bases that match TRBD2. The CDR3 spans 15 residues. Germline CDR1 and CDR2: DFQATT and SNEGSKA (reference sequence). With 3 bases clipped from V and 2 bases from J, the junction kept 5 bases outside the gene matches.

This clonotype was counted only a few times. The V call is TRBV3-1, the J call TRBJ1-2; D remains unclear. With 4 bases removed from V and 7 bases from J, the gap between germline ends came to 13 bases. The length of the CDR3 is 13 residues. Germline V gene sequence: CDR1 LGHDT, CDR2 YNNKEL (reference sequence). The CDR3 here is CASSPGLPPGYTF. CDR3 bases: TGTGCCAGCAGCCCAGGACTCCCGCCTGGCTACACCTTC.

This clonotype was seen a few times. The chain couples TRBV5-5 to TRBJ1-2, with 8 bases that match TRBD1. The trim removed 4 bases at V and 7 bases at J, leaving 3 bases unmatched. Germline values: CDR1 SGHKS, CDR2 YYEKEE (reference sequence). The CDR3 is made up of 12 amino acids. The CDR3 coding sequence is TGTGCCAGCAGCCCTACAGGGGGTGGCTACACCTTC. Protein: CASSPTGGGYTF.

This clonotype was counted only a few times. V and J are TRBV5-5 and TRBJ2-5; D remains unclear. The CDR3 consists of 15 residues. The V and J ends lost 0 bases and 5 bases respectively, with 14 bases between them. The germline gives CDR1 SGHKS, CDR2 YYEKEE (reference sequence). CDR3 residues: CASSLAGHLRETQYF. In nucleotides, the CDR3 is TGTGCCAGCAGCTTGGCCGGCCACTTGAGGGAGACCCAGTACTTC.

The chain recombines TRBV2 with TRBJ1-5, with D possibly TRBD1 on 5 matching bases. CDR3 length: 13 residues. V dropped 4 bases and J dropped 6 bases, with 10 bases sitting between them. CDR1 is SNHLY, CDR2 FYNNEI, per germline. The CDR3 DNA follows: TGTGCCAGCAGTGTTGGGGGGGTTCAGCCCCAGCATTTT. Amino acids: CASSVGGVQPQHF.

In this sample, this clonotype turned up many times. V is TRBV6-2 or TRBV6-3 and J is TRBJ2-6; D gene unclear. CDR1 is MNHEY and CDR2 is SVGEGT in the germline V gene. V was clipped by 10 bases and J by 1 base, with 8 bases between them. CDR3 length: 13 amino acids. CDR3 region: CANLISGANVLTF. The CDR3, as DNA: TGTGCCAACCTGATATCTGGGGCCAACGTCCTGACTTTC.

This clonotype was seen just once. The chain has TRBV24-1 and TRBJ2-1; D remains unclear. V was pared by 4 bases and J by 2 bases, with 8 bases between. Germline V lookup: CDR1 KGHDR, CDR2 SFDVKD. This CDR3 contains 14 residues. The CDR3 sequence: CATSDRNTYNEQFF. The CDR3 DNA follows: TGTGCCACCAGTGACAGGAATACCTACAATGAGCAGTTCTTC.

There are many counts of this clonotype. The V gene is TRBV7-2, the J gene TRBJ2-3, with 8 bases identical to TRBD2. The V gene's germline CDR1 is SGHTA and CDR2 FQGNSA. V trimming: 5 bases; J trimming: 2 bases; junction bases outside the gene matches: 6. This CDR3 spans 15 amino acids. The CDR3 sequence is CASSSQRGFTDTQYF. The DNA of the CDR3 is TGTGCCAGCAGCAGCCAGCGGGGGTTCACAGATACGCAGTATTTT. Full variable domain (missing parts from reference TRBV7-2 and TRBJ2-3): GAGVSQSPSNKVTEKGKDVELRCDPISGHTALYWYRQSLGQGLEFLIYFQGNSAPDKSGLPSDRFSAERTGGSVSTLTIQRTQQEDSAVYLCASSSQRGFTDTQYFGPGTRLTVL.

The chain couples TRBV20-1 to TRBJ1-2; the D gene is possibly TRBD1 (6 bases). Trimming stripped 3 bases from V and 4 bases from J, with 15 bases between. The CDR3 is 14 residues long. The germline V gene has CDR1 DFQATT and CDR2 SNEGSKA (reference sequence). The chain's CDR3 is CSASSPGGLYGYTF. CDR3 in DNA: TGCAGTGCTAGTTCTCCCGGGGGCCTCTATGGCTACACCTTC.

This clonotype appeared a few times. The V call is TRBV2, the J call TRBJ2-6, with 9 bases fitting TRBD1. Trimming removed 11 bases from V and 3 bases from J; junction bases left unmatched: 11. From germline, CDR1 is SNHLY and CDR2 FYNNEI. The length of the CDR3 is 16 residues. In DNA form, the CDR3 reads TGTGCCGTCTTTGGGACAGGGCTTTATGGGGCCAACGTCCTGACTTTC. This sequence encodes CAVFGTGLYGANVLTF.

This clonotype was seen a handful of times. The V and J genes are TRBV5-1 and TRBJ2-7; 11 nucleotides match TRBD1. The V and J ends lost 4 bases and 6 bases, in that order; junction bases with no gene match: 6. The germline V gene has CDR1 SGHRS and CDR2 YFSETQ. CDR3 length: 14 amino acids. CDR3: CASSASGTGGEQYF. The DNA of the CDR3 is TGCGCCAGCAGCGCTTCCGGGACAGGGGGCGAGCAGTACTTC.